The clone carrying this T cell receptor (beta chain) was recorded only once. The antigen remains undetermined. This entry is derived from a study of somatic mutations in cytotoxic T cells in rheumatoid arthritis. The overall study: A roughly 28 ml EDTA sample of patient blood was drawn right after diagnosis, before any treatment. Flow cytometry sorted some V beta antibody-stained T-cell populations to nearly 100% purity, V beta1+ cells among them being sequenced for TCRB. Study results and limitations: Rheumatoid arthritis patients showed CD8+ clonality increasing with age, unlike healthy controls.

The CDR3 sequence is 15 residues long. Germline CDR1 MRHNA, CDR2 SNTAGT. Trimming took 0 bases from V and 0 from J, leaving 7 bases between them. Positive selection using magnetic beads isolated the CD4+ and CD8+ cells (purity was checked by flow cytometry). Here immunoSEQ multiplex PCR was the method, and the copy in TCRdb shows in-frame clones only, minus some. In the table there are some 18,000 clones, 81% of which are singletons. The clonotype comes from an adult with rheumatoid arthritis. The sample comprised CD8+ T cells sorted from blood. The rearrangement joins TRBV6-4 to TRBJ2-3, with a tentative D call TRBD2 (5 bases). Here the CDR3 DNA reads TGTGCCAGCAGTGACTCCCCGGGGAGCACAGATACGCAGTATTTT. Residues: CASSDSPGSTDTQYF.